These T cell receptor beta chains were read from a single sample in a study of blood T cell repertoires in COVID-19. Sequencing was performed with immunoSEQ multiplex PCR; in TCRdb, only in-frame clones are kept and a portion is missing. The repertoire consists of about 37,000 clones, with more than 70% occurring once and the leading ten covering 35% to 55%. Input material: peripheral blood. These receptor sequences come from a human donor in a cohort sampled during active COVID-19. Both conserved end residues are part of each CDR3. The D gene is left open where the match is weak. Only some rows state a clone size, as once, few, many or a class for expanded clones.

abundance	d_gene	v_gene	j_gene	CDR3nt	CDR3aa
-	-	TRBV6-5	TRBJ1-1	TGTGCCAGCAGTTACGGGAGGCAGAACACTGAAGCTTTCTTT	CASSYGRQNTEAFF
-	-	TRBV15	TRBJ1-2	TGTGCCACCAGGACTGGAGGGGACTATGGCTACACCTTC	CATRTGGDYGYTF
-	-	TRBV9	TRBJ2-3	TGTGCCAGCACGAGACTAGGAGGTGATACGCAGTATTTT	CASTRLGGDTQYF
-	-	TRBV6-5	TRBJ1-3	TGTGCCAGCAGTTACCTTACAGGGAGCTCTGGAAACACCATATATTTT	CASSYLTGSSGNTIYF
-	-	TRBV5-6	TRBJ2-2	TGTGCCAGCAGCTTATTTAGTAGCCGGACAACCGGGGAGCTGTTTTTT	CASSLFSSRTTGELFF
-	TRBD2	TRBV6-6	TRBJ2-3	TGTGCCAGCAGCACCCTAGCGGGGGGCCCAGATACGCAGTATTTT	CASSTLAGGPDTQYF
-	-	TRBV2	TRBJ2-5	TGTGCCAGCAGTGTCCCCCAGGGGTACCAAGAGACCCAGTACTTC	CASSVPQGYQETQYF
-	TRBD1	TRBV27	TRBJ1-4	TGTGCCAGCAGTTTGGACAGGGGTGGTGAAAAACTGTTTTTT	CASSLDRGGEKLFF
-	-	TRBV19	TRBJ1-2	TGTGCCAGTAGTAACAGCGGTCCCAAAAACTATGGCTACACCTTC	CASSNSGPKNYGYTF
once	TRBD1	TRBV5-1	TRBJ1-1	TGCGCCAGCAGCAGGACAGGGGGCGGAGGGAACACTGAAGCTTTCTTT	CASSRTGGGGNTEAFF
-	-	TRBV7-9	TRBJ1-2	TGTGCCAGCAGCTTCTCTGGACAGTCTTATGGCTACACCTTC	CASSFSGQSYGYTF
-	TRBD1	TRBV6-5	TRBJ2-3	TGTGCCAGCAGCCTGACAGGGGGGCGCACAGATACGCAGTATTTT	CASSLTGGRTDTQYF
-	TRBD1	TRBV9	TRBJ2-7	TGTGCCAGCAGCGTAGGGACAGGGGGCTCGGGCGAGCAGTACTTC	CASSVGTGGSGEQYF
-	-	TRBV11-2	TRBJ2-5	TGTGCCAGCAGCTCGGGACTGAGTGAGACCCAGTACTTC	CASSSGLSETQYF
-	TRBD2	TRBV7-3	TRBJ2-1	TGTGCCAGCAGTTCAACTAGCGGGGAAGGTAATGAGCAGTTCTTC	CASSSTSGEGNEQFF
-	-	TRBV5-5	TRBJ2-2	TGTGCCAGCAGCTTGCAAGGGGGGAACACCGGGGAGCTGTTTTTT	CASSLQGGNTGELFF
-	TRBD1	TRBV28	TRBJ2-3	TGTGCCAGCAGCTTCGGGGACAGGGGTACGCAGTATTTT	CASSFGDRGTQYF
-	-	TRBV9	TRBJ2-3	TGTGCCAGCAGCGTAGGCAACGGGGGTAGCACAGATACGCAGTATTTT	CASSVGNGGSTDTQYF
-	TRBD2	TRBV5-4	TRBJ2-3	TGTGCCAGCAGCTTGGGACTAGCGGGGGGGCCTTCCTTGAGTGCAGATACGCAGTATTTT	CASSLGLAGGPSLSADTQYF
-	-	TRBV21-1	TRBJ2-7	TGTGCCAGCAGGAGGGATGGGACAGGGTCTCTCGAGCAGTACTTC	CASRRDGTGSLEQYF
few	-	TRBV28	TRBJ2-2	TGTGCCAGCAGGGGCAGGGAAGCGAACACCGGGGAGCTGTTTTTT	CASRGREANTGELFF
-	TRBD2	TRBV19	TRBJ2-3	TGTGCCAGTAGACGAACTAGCGGGGGATACACAGATACGCAGTATTTT	CASRRTSGGYTDTQYF
-	TRBD2	TRBV7-6	TRBJ2-3	TGTGCCAGCAGCATGGGGACTAGCGGTATTGTAGATACGCAGTATTTT	CASSMGTSGIVDTQYF
-	-	TRBV5-6	TRBJ1-4	TGTGCCAGCAGCTACCTAATCCGGGATACTATAAGGGATGAAAAACTGTTTTTT	CASSYLIRDTIRDEKLFF
-	-	TRBV2	TRBJ1-5	TGTGCCAGCAGTGAAGCAGGCGGATTCAATCAGCCCCAGCATTTT	CASSEAGGFNQPQHF
-	-	TRBV5-4	TRBJ2-3	TGTGCCAGCAGGCAGAGCGGGACAGATACGCAGTATTTT	CASRQSGTDTQYF
-	TRBD2	TRBV27	TRBJ2-3	TGTGCCAGCAGTCTTGGGGAGGGGGATACGCAGTATTTT	CASSLGEGDTQYF
-	-	TRBV7-2	TRBJ2-5	TGTGCCAGCAGCTCCACTAGAACGGAGACCCAGTACTTC	CASSSTRTETQYF
-	-	TRBV19	TRBJ1-5	TGTGCCAGTAGTCTTACAGGGAATCAGCCCCAGCATTTT	CASSLTGNQPQHF
-	-	TRBV18	TRBJ1-1	TGTGCCAGCTCCCAAGTGACAGGATTGAACACTGAAGCTTTCTTT	CASSQVTGLNTEAFF
-	-	TRBV19	TRBJ2-7	TGTGCCAGTAGTCCTACCGACATGTCTTACGAGCAGTACTTC	CASSPTDMSYEQYF
-	-	TRBV15	TRBJ2-3	TGTGCCACCAGCAGAGACCCAAACTACCCAGATACGCAGTATTTT	CATSRDPNYPDTQYF
-	-	TRBV6-2/TRBV6-3	TRBJ1-4	TGTGCCAGCAGTTACTCGACGGGGGATAATGAAAAACTGTTTTTT	CASSYSTGDNEKLFF
few	TRBD2	TRBV7-9	TRBJ2-3	TGTGCCAGCAGCACCCAACTAGCGGGGCGGGATACGCAGTATTTT	CASSTQLAGRDTQYF
-	TRBD1	TRBV6-5	TRBJ2-5	TGTGCCAGCAGTTACCGCGGGACAGGGGAAGAGACCCAGTACTTC	CASSYRGTGEETQYF
-	TRBD2	TRBV6-5	TRBJ2-1	TGTGCCAGCGGGGGGACTAGCGTTGAAAATGAGCAGTTCTTC	CASGGTSVENEQFF
-	TRBD1	TRBV19	TRBJ1-1	TGTGCCAGTAGTAAGGGGGCGCCGACTGAAGCTTTCTTT	CASSKGAPTEAFF
-	-	TRBV21-1	TRBJ1-5	TGTGCCAGCAGCAAGGGGGGAATCCATCAGCCCCAGCATTTT	CASSKGGIHQPQHF
-	-	TRBV19	TRBJ1-6	TGTGCCAGTAGTATACTTTGGGGCTCACCCCTCCACTTT	CASSILWGSPLHF
-	-	TRBV9	TRBJ2-3	TGTGCCAGCAGCGTAGTTTCAGGGTCCCATGCAGATACGCAGTATTTT	CASSVVSGSHADTQYF
-	TRBD1	TRBV5-6	TRBJ1-1	TGTGCCAGCAGCCCATTGAACAGGGGCACTGAAGCTTTCTTT	CASSPLNRGTEAFF
-	TRBD2	TRBV7-8	TRBJ2-7	TGTGCCAGCAGCCCGCGGGGGGGGGTCGAGCAGTACTTC	CASSPRGGVEQYF
-	-	TRBV5-1	TRBJ1-3	TGCGCCAGCAGCCTAGAACACTCTGGAAACACCATATATTTT	CASSLEHSGNTIYF
few	-	TRBV3-1/TRBV3-2	TRBJ1-1	TGTGCCAGCAGCCAGGGGCTAGGCACTGAAGCTTTCTTT	CASSQGLGTEAFF
-	-	TRBV10-1	TRBJ2-1	TGCGCCAGCAGTGAGGGCGGGCGGGATGAGCAGTTCTTC	CASSEGGRDEQFF
-	TRBD1	TRBV28	TRBJ2-5	TGTGCCAGCAGCTGGGACAGACAAGAGACCCAGTACTTC	CASSWDRQETQYF
few	-	TRBV28	TRBJ2-7	TGTGCCACGCGGACTGCCTCCCGCCACGAGCAGTACTTC	CATRTASRHEQYF
-	-	TRBV19	TRBJ1-3	TGTGCCAGTAGTACTGGACAGATCTCTGGAAACACCATATATTTT	CASSTGQISGNTIYF
-	-	TRBV21-1	TRBJ2-2	TGTGCCAGCAGCAAAGTAGGGGGCAAAAACACCGGGGAGCTGTTTTTT	CASSKVGGKNTGELFF
-	TRBD1	TRBV27	TRBJ2-7	TGTGCCATCCGAAAGGACAGGGACGGCTACGAGCAGTACTTC	CAIRKDRDGYEQYF
-	-	TRBV11-3	TRBJ2-3	TGTGCCAGCAGCTTGGCCCAACATACGCAGTATTTT	CASSLAQHTQYF
once	-	TRBV7-2	TRBJ1-2	TGTGCCAGCAGCTTAGCAGCCTATGGCTACACCTTC	CASSLAAYGYTF
-	-	TRBV3-1/TRBV3-2	TRBJ2-7	TGTGCCAGCAGCCAAGGCTACCAATACGAGCAGTACTTC	CASSQGYQYEQYF
-	TRBD1	TRBV24-1	TRBJ2-6	TGTGCCACCAGCGACACCGGGACAGGGGTGCCTGGGGCCAACGTCCTGACTTTC	CATSDTGTGVPGANVLTF
-	TRBD1	TRBV9	TRBJ2-7	TGTGCCAGCAGCGTAGGGGGGACAGGGAAAGTCGAGCAGTACTTC	CASSVGGTGKVEQYF